This TCR beta chain stems from a study of cytomegalovirus exposure and HLA in healthy donors. The PCR used 60 Vbeta and 13 Jbeta primers. Assay: immunoSEQ multiplex PCR; the TCRdb copy retains only in-frame clones and omits some. This table has roughly 130,000 clones, 74% appearing once. Trimming cost V 8 bases and J 4 bases, with 15 bases left between them. The germline CDR1 and CDR2 sequences are SGHRS and YFSETQ. The CDR3 runs 14 residues. This clone appeared a few times. Its antigen is unidentified. Study-level points and caveats: Earlier results showed most TCR beta V segments being productive about 87% or about 30% of the time. A reported reduction in N-insertions relative to the approximately 640-donor mean was seen in an Asian-associated ancestry cluster in a later analysis. CMV serostatus was the only recorded immune exposure for donors. Rarity held for most TCR sequences, but there were some public TCRs that occurred in many donors.

Sequencing was done on a sample of PBMCs. The receptor was isolated from a woman in her 50s in good health and CMV-seropositive. This sequence joins TRBV5-1 and TRBJ2-2; TRBD2 might be the D (5 bases). Written as DNA, the CDR3 is TGCGCCAGTCGTCTCGGACTCTCCACCGGGGAGCTGTTTTTT. Translated, it gives CASRLGLSTGELFF.